This T cell receptor (beta chain) originates from a study of shared clonotypes between healthy human individuals. General observations from the study: Enrolling few donors narrowed the genetic and exposure-history diversity that was represented.

Profiled with immunoSEQ multiplex PCR; TCRdb holds only in-frame clones, not every one. The sample holds more than 2 million clones; approximately 95% are singletons and the top ten take 0.13%. To note about this clone: Its antigen remains unidentified.

Sequenced sample: naive CD4+ T cells sorted from blood. As to subset: CD45RA+ positively selected. This clonotype was obtained from a man aged 18-30 years in good health.

The CDR3 DNA sequence: TGTGCCAGCTCACCACCGGGAGACAGTGGAAACACCATATATTTT. Protein sequence: CASSPPGDSGNTIYF. The chain links TRBV18 to TRBJ1-3, with a possible D match to TRBD1 (5 bases). V lost 0 bases and J 3 bases, leaving 9 bases between the germline ends. Per germline, CDR1 KGHSH and CDR2 LQKENI. The CDR3 sequence is 15 residues long. Combining the CDR3 with reference TRBV18 and TRBJ1-3 gives the whole variable domain NAGVMQNPRHLVRRRGQEARLRCSPMKGHSHVYWYRQLPEEGLKFMVYLQKENIIDESGMPKERFSAEFPKEGPSILRIQQVVRGDSAAYFCASSPPGDSGNTIYFGEGSWLTVV.